These 16 T cell receptor beta chains originate from one sample sequenced in a study of control samples from healthy donors and cancer patients. TCRdb's copy holds only in-frame clones and misses some; the assay was immunoSEQ multiplex PCR. The repertoire has approximately 120,000 clones, 87% of them found once; the top ten carry more than 6.5%. The sample comprised blood. The receptors were gathered from a man in his forties in good health.

The chain carries TRBV25-1 and TRBJ2-7; D gene ambiguous. Trimming shortened V by 2 bases and J by 0 bases, and 11 bases separated the two germline ends. CDR1 is MGHDK and CDR2 is SYGVNS in the germline V gene. The CDR3 sequence is 15 residues long. The CDR3 bases are TGTGCCAGCAGTGAAACGGGTGGCAACTCCTACGAGCAGTACTTC. It encodes CASSETGGNSYEQYF.

The V gene is TRBV7-2, the J gene TRBJ2-5; no definite D call. From germline, CDR1 is SGHTA and CDR2 FQGNSA. Trimming cost V 0 bases and J 5 bases, with 7 bases left between them. This CDR3 has 13 residues. CDR3 sequence reads: CASSLAGLETQYF. In DNA form, the CDR3 reads TGTGCCAGCAGCTTAGCAGGGCTGGAGACCCAGTACTTC.

V usage is TRBV9 and J usage is TRBJ2-3; no definite D call. CDR1 and CDR2 (germline): SGDLS, YYNGEE. The CDR3 loop spans 15 amino acids. V gave up 1 base and J gave up 0 bases, with 9 bases separating them. The CDR3 bases are TGTGCCAGCAGCGTAATTAGTAGTAGCACAGATACGCAGTATTTT. Its translation: CASSVISSSTDTQYF.

J is TRBJ2-3 and V is TRBV6-5, with 11 bases aligning to TRBD1. The J segment lost 6 bases and the V segment lost 1 base, leaving 3 bases of the junction unmatched. The CDR3 has 15 residues. Germline CDR1 and CDR2: MNHEY and SVGAGI. CDR3 loop: CASSYYGTGGDTQYF. The CDR3 coding sequence is TGTGCCAGCAGTTACTACGGGACAGGGGGTGATACGCAGTATTTT.

Remarks on this clone: The sample carries other DNA sequences with the same CDR3. The V gene is TRBV27, the J gene TRBJ2-1; the match to TRBD1 covers 8 bases. Trimming cost V 5 bases and J 2 bases; bases outside gene matches: 5. The CDR3 runs 15 residues. CDR1 MNHEY and CDR2 SMNVEV come from the germline V gene (reference sequence). Here the CDR3 reads CASSLGQGPYNEQFF. The CDR3 region has the DNA TGTGCCAGCAGTCTCGGACAGGGCCCCTACAATGAGCAGTTCTTC.

V and J are TRBV5-1 and TRBJ2-7; D possibly matches TRBD1 or TRBD2 (5 bases each). Trimming removed 4 bases from V and 4 bases from J, with 18 bases in between. Germline CDR1 is SGHRS and CDR2 is YFSETQ. This CDR3 spans 15 amino acids. The CDR3 spells CASSTAGTRGYEQYF. DNA of the CDR3: TGCGCCAGCAGCACAGCCGGTACTAGGGGATACGAGCAGTACTTC.

This chain connects TRBV6-1 to TRBJ2-1; TRBD2 aligns across 7 bases. Germline lookup yields CDR1 MNHNS and CDR2 SASEGT. J gave up 3 bases and V 0 bases, and 2 bases lay outside the gene matches. The CDR3 is 15 residues long. CDR3 bases: TGTGCCAGCAGTGAAGCAGCGGGGAGCTACAATGAGCAGTTCTTC. This codes for CASSEAAGSYNEQFF.

This sequence joins TRBV30 and TRBJ2-7, with TRBD1 identical over 8 bases. Germline assignment: CDR1 GTSNPN and CDR2 SVGIG (reference sequence). The CDR3 sequence is 14 residues long. V shed 2 bases and J 3 bases; nucleotides not matched to a gene: 6. CDR3 loop: CAWSPGQVSYEQYF. CDR3 coding DNA: TGTGCCTGGAGTCCGGGACAGGTGAGCTACGAGCAGTACTTC.

The chain is built from TRBV15 and TRBJ1-2; tentatively, D is TRBD1 (6 bases). The CDR3 contains 13 residues. Germline CDR1 reads LNHNV; CDR2 reads YYDKDF (reference sequence). Trimming cost V 0 bases and J 8 bases, with 10 bases left between them. CDR3 DNA sequence: TGTGCCACCAGCAGAGAGCAGGGGTTGGGCTACACCTTC. Its translation is CATSREQGLGYTF.

This rearrangement joins TRBV11-3 to TRBJ2-7, with 7 bases that match TRBD1. V shed 5 bases, J shed 5 bases, and the junction held 9 bases outside the gene matches. The CDR3 runs 14 residues. Germline loops: CDR1 SGHNT, CDR2 YENEEA. The CDR3 region is CASSVVGTVHEQYF. CDR3 nucleotide sequence: TGTGCCAGCAGCGTCGTCGGGACAGTCCACGAGCAGTACTTC.

This clone has just one count. J is TRBJ1-6 and V is TRBV9, with D possibly matching TRBD1 (6 bases). Germline V CDR1 and CDR2: SGDLS, YYNGEE. The CDR3 totals 16 residues. V shed 4 bases and J shed 0 bases, with 11 bases lying between them. The DNA of the CDR3 is TGTGCCAGCAGCCGGGACACCGACTCCTATAATTCACCCCTCCACTTT. It specifies CASSRDTDSYNSPLHF.

The V and J genes are TRBV10-3 and TRBJ1-1; D is perhaps TRBD1 (6 bases). V was trimmed by 1 base and J by 5 bases, leaving 14 bases between them. This CDR3 region has 15 residues. The V gene's germline CDR1 is ENHRY and CDR2 SYGVKD. In DNA form, the CDR3 reads TGTGCCATCAGTGAGTGGGGGGCGGGGGAGACTGAAGCTTTCTTT. Residues: CAISEWGAGETEAFF.

This chain connects TRBV18 to TRBJ2-7; 8 bases fit TRBD1. The CDR3 totals 15 residues. Looked up from germline, CDR1 is KGHSH and CDR2 is LQKENI. Trimming cost V 5 bases and J 5 bases; bases outside gene matches: 11. The CDR3 DNA sequence: TGTGCCAGCTCAGAGCGGGTGGGGACAGGAGACGAGCAGTACTTC. This codes for CASSERVGTGDEQYF.

The J gene is TRBJ1-6, the V gene TRBV5-1, with 9 bases lining up with TRBD1. In germline, CDR1 is SGHRS, CDR2 YFSETQ. CDR3 length equals 14 residues. Trimming took 4 bases from V and 7 from J; bases not matched to a gene: 3. The CDR3 nucleotides are TGCGCCAGCAGCCCCGGACAGGGGAATTCACCCCTCCACTTT. Protein product: CASSPGQGNSPLHF.

This clone has only one observation. CDR3 coding DNA: TGCGCCAGCAGCTTGGTCTACTTTCTTACCGACAATGAGCAGTTCTTC. Translation gives CASSLVYFLTDNEQFF. This chain uses TRBV5-1 with TRBJ2-1; D remains ambiguous. The CDR3 is 16 residues long. Germline V gives CDR1 SGHRS, CDR2 YFSETQ. Trimming removed 0 bases at V and 5 bases at J, with 15 bases between. Filled out from reference TRBV5-1 and TRBJ2-1, the complete variable domain reads KAGVTQTPRYLIKTRGQQVTLSCSPISGHRSVSWYQQTPGQGLQFLFEYFSETQRNKGNFPGRFSGRQFSNSRSEMNVSTLELGDSALYLCASSLVYFLTDNEQFFGPGTRLTVL.

The J gene is TRBJ2-7, the V gene TRBV25-1; 8 nucleotides line up with TRBD1. Germline V gene lookup returns CDR1 MGHDK and CDR2 SYGVNS. This CDR3 is 14 amino acids long. The trim removed 5 bases at V and 2 bases at J, leaving 5 bases unmatched. CDR3 residues: CASSLGQGAYEQYF. The CDR3 DNA reads TGTGCCAGCAGTCTCGGACAGGGCGCCTACGAGCAGTACTTC.